The 9 T cell receptor beta chains in this list originate from one sample, sequenced in a study of control samples from healthy donors and cancer patients. Assay: immunoSEQ multiplex PCR; the TCRdb copy retains only in-frame clones and omits some. The sample includes about 53,000 clones, about nine tenths of them seen just once. The sample consisted of PBMCs. These receptors originate from a man in his 60s with head and neck cancer.

The chain has TRBV24-1 and TRBJ2-2, with D perhaps being TRBD1 or TRBD2 (6 bases each). Germline values: CDR1 KGHDR, CDR2 SFDVKD. This CDR3 has 17 amino acids. The ends were cut back, 5 bases at V and 5 bases at J, with 20 bases in the middle. For the CDR3, the DNA is TGTGCCACCAGTGGGGGGGCTAGCGACCCGAGGACCGGGGAGCTGTTTTTT. Protein product: CATSGGASDPRTGELFF.

The V and J genes are TRBV11-3 and TRBJ2-7; the match to TRBD1 covers 7 bases. CDR3 length equals 13 residues. V was clipped by 2 bases and J by 3 bases; unmatched bases: 1. Germline V gene sequence: CDR1 SGHNT, CDR2 YENEEA. CDR3 bases: TGTGCCAGCAGCTTATACAGGGGCTACGAGCAGTACTTC. This sequence encodes CASSLYRGYEQYF.

CDR3 protein: CASSKLNTRGPEAFF. In DNA, the CDR3 is TGTGCCAGCAGCAAGCTAAACACCCGGGGTCCTGAAGCTTTCTTT. The rearrangement joins TRBV27 to TRBJ1-1; no reliable D call. The V gene's germline CDR1 is MNHEY and CDR2 SMNVEV (reference sequence). The CDR3 covers 15 residues. V lost 6 bases and J lost 6, with 20 bases in between.

This chain links TRBV10-1 with TRBJ2-2; 9 bases align to TRBD1. This CDR3 has 19 residues. V gave up 3 bases and J gave up 1 base; unmatched junction bases: 12. Germline V CDR1 and CDR2: WNHNN, SYGVQD (reference sequence). The CDR3 nucleotides read TGCGCCAGCAGTGACCCCGGGACAGGGCACTCTAGGAACACCGGGGAGCTGTTTTTT. This translates into CASSDPGTGHSRNTGELFF.

Only a few counts were recorded for this clone. J is TRBJ1-4 and V is TRBV28, with TRBD1 matching over 7 bases. The CDR3 covers 14 residues. Germline-derived CDR1 and CDR2 are MDHEN and SYDVKM. V dropped 5 bases and J dropped 5; count of bases not matched to a gene: 5. The CDR3 protein is CASSPTGPNEKLFF. In DNA, the CDR3 is TGTGCCAGCAGTCCGACAGGGCCCAATGAAAAACTGTTTTTT. Full variable domain (missing parts from reference TRBV28 and TRBJ1-4): DVKVTQSSRYLVKRTGEKVFLECVQDMDHENMFWYRQDPGLGLRLIYFSYDVKMKEKGDIPEGYSVSREKKERFSLILESASTNQTSMYLCASSPTGPNEKLFFGSGTQLSVL.

This chain links TRBV9 with TRBJ1-5; no firm D call. The CDR3 has 14 amino acids. V lost 0 bases and J 7 bases, leaving 11 bases between the germline ends. Germline V gene lookup returns CDR1 SGDLS and CDR2 YYNGEE. CDR3 region: CASSVGGRGQPQHF. In nucleotides, the CDR3 is TGTGCCAGCAGCGTAGGTGGTAGAGGGCAGCCCCAGCATTTT.

The chain employs TRBV6-6 and TRBJ2-7; no reliable D call. Per germline, CDR1 MNHNY and CDR2 SVGAGI (reference sequence). V lost 4 bases to trimming and J lost 6 bases, with 7 bases between them. CDR3 length: 11 amino acids. This chain's CDR3 is CASSFEGEQYF. The CDR3 bases are TGTGCCAGCAGTTTCGAAGGCGAGCAGTACTTC.

V is TRBV28 and J is TRBJ2-7; no reliable D call. Trimming took off 8 bases at V and 0 bases at J, with 8 bases between the two ends. The CDR3 runs to 12 residues. Germline CDR1 MDHEN, CDR2 SYDVKM. DNA for the CDR3: TGTGCCAGCGGGCAGAACTCCTACGAGCAGTACTTC. This codes for CASGQNSYEQYF.

V is TRBV5-5 and J is TRBJ2-7, with 7 positions matching TRBD2. The CDR3 extends over 13 amino acids. Unmatched junction bases numbered 5, after V lost 3 bases and J lost 5 bases. In germline, CDR1 is SGHKS, CDR2 YYEKEE (reference sequence). The CDR3 here is CASSSNGGNEQYF. In DNA, the CDR3 is TGTGCCAGCAGCTCAAACGGGGGGAACGAGCAGTACTTC. The variable domain in full, completed from reference TRBV5-5 and TRBJ2-7, reads DAGVTQSPTHLIKTRGQQVTLRCSPISGHKSVSWYQQVLGQGPQFIFQYYEKEERGRGNFPDRFSARQFPNYSSELNVNALLLGDSALYLCASSSNGGNEQYFGPGTRLTVT.